The 9 T cell receptor beta chains below come from one sample, sequenced in a study of patients and donors after allogeneic stem cell transplantation. TCRdb re-analysed the RT-PCR reads in MiXCR, keeping a single row per CDR3 protein. The sample holds roughly 960,000 distinct CDR3 sequences, roughly 18% seen once. The source material was blood, either unsorted or a sorted T cell fraction (not recorded which). These receptors all stem from a human donor who was either an allogeneic HSCT recipient or a stem cell or donor lymphocyte infusion donor (not recorded which). It is not recorded whose cells these are; they may come from a transplant donor.

The chain links TRBV3-1 to TRBJ2-1; D assignment may be TRBD1 or TRBD2 (5 bases each). V gave up 2 bases and J gave up 8 bases, with 7 bases separating them. CDR1 is LGHDT, CDR2 YNNKEL, per germline (reference sequence). The CDR3 runs 12 residues. In nucleotides, the CDR3 is TGTGCCAGCAGCCAACGGGGCGATGAGCAGTTCTTC. Translation gives CASSQRGDEQFF.

The gene calls are TRBV21-1 and TRBJ1-3; the table's D gene call, TRBD1, was not cross checked with the DNA. TRBV21-1 is reported as a pseudogene. The length of the CDR3 is 16 residues. The CDR3 bases are TGTGCCAGCAGCGCTGGACAGGGGGCGTTCGGAAACACCATATATTTT. As protein: CASSAGQGAFGNTIYF.

This clonotype occurred many times. The chain employs TRBV24-1 and TRBJ2-1; 10 nucleotides line up with TRBD1. Germline V lookup: CDR1 KGHDR, CDR2 SFDVKD. J lost 8 bases, V lost 1 base, and 13 bases had no gene match. The length of the CDR3 is 18 residues. CDR3 nucleotide sequence: TGTGCCACCAGTGATTTTGGGCCACGACAGGGGGCGAGCGATGAGCAGTTCTTC. Amino acids: CATSDFGPRQGASDEQFF.

This clonotype was counted only a few times. V and J are TRBV29-1 and TRBJ1-1; no reliable D call. The V end was cut by 4 bases, the J end by 1 base, with 10 bases between. Germline-derived CDR1 and CDR2 are SQVTM and ANQGSEA. The CDR3 is 13 amino acids. This CDR3 reads CSVGPAGNTEAFF. DNA of the CDR3: TGCAGCGTTGGACCGGCCGGGAACACTGAAGCTTTCTTT.

This clonotype was observed a handful of times. V usage is TRBV27 and J usage is TRBJ2-1; D ambiguous. Germline assignment: CDR1 MNHEY and CDR2 SMNVEV (reference sequence). The CDR3 loop spans 13 amino acids. Trimming shortened V by 1 base and J by 3 bases, and 4 bases separated the two germline ends. The chain's CDR3 is CASSLFDYNEQFF. The CDR3 coding sequence is TGTGCCAGCAGTTTATTCGACTACAATGAGCAGTTCTTC.

Only a few counts were recorded for this clonotype. The chain joins TRBV6-5 to TRBJ2-6; 7 positions match TRBD1. The V gene's germline CDR1 is MNHEY and CDR2 SVGAGI. The CDR3 runs 17 residues. J lost 1 base, V lost 0 bases, and 3 bases had no gene match. In DNA form, the CDR3 reads TGTGCCAGCAGTTACTCGAACAGGGGTTCTGGGGCCAACGTCCTGACTTTC. This encodes CASSYSNRGSGANVLTF.

The chain has TRBV5-1 and TRBJ2-2; 13 bases agree with TRBD2. This CDR3 comprises 15 residues. J lost 6 bases, V lost 3 bases, and 2 bases had no gene match. Germline CDR1 and CDR2: SGHRS and YFSETQ. This CDR3 is CASSWTSGGPGELFF. The CDR3 bases are TGCGCCAGCAGCTGGACTAGCGGGGGCCCCGGGGAGCTGTTTTTT.

The chain uses TRBV12-3 or TRBV12-4 and TRBJ2-3, with D unclear. This CDR3 is 15 amino acids long. The V end lost 1 base, the J end lost 3 bases, and 11 bases lay between the germline ends. The CDR3 is CASSLGQSRTDTQYF. DNA for the CDR3: TGTGCCAGCAGTTTAGGGCAGTCTAGGACAGATACGCAGTATTTT.

The chain joins TRBV5-1 to TRBJ1-4, with 8 nucleotides matching TRBD1. The CDR3 has 18 amino acids. Germline V gene data show CDR1 as SGHRS and CDR2 as YFSETQ. With 2 bases clipped from V and 8 bases from J, the junction kept 17 bases outside the gene matches. CDR3: CASSLTGTGPRGGEKLFF. As DNA, the CDR3 is TGCGCCAGCAGCTTAACCGGGACAGGTCCCCGAGGGGGAGAAAAACTGTTTTTT.